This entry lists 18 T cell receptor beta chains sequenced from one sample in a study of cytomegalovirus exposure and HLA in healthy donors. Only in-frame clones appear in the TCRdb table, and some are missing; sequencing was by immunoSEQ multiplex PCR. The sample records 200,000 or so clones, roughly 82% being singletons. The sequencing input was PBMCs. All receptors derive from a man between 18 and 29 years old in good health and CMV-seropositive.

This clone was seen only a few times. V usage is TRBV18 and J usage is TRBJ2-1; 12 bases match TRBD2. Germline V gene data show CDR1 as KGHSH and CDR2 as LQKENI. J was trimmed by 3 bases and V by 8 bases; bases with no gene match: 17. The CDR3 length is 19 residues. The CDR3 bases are TGTGCCAGCCGGTTGTCTAGCGGGAGGGCTCCGGGTCTCTACAATGAGCAGTTCTTC. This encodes CASRLSSGRAPGLYNEQFF. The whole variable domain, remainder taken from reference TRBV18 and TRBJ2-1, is NAGVMQNPRHLVRRRGQEARLRCSPMKGHSHVYWYRQLPEEGLKFMVYLQKENIIDESGMPKERFSAEFPKEGPSILRIQQVVRGDSAAYFCASRLSSGRAPGLYNEQFFGPGTRLTVL.

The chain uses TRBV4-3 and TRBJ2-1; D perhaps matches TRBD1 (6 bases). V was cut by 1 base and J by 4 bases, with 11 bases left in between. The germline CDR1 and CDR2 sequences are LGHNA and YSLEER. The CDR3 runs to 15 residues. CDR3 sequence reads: CASSQGQESYNEQFF. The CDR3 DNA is TGCGCCAGCAGCCAAGGACAGGAATCTTACAATGAGCAGTTCTTC.

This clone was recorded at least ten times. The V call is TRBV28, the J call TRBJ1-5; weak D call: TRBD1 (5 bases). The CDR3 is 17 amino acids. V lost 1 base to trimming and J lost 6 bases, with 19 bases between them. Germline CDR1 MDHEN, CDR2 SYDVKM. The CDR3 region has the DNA TGTGCCAGCAGTTTATTACAGGTATGGGAACCCGGTCAGCCCCAGCATTTT. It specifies CASSLLQVWEPGQPQHF. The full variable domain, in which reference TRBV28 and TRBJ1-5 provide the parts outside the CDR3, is DVKVTQSSRYLVKRTGEKVFLECVQDMDHENMFWYRQDPGLGLRLIYFSYDVKMKEKGDIPEGYSVSREKKERFSLILESASTNQTSMYLCASSLLQVWEPGQPQHFGDGTRLSIL.

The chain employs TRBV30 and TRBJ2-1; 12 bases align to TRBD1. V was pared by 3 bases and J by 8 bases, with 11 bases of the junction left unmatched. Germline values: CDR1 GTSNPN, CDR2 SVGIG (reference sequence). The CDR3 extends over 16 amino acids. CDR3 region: CAWSVLGDRGHHEQFF. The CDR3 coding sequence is TGTGCCTGGAGCGTGCTGGGGGACAGGGGGCACCATGAGCAGTTCTTC.

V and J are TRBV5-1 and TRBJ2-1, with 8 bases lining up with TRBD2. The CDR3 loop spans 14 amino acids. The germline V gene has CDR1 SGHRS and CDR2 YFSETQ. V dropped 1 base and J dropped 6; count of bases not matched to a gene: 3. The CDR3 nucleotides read TGCGCCAGCAGCTTGCGGGGGGGGGTCAATGAGCAGTTCTTC. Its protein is CASSLRGGVNEQFF.

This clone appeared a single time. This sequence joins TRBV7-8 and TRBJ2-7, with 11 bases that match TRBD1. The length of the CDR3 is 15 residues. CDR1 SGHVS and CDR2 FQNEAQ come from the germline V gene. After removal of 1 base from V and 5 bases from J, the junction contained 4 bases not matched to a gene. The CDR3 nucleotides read TGTGCCAGCAGCTTAGAGGGGGACAGGGGGGACGAGCAGTACTTC. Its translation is CASSLEGDRGDEQYF.

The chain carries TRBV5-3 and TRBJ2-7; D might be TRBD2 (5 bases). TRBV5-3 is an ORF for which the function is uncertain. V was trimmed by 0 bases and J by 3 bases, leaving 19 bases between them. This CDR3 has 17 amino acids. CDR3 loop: CARSLEASTSPDYEQYF. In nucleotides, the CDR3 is TGTGCCAGAAGCTTGGAGGCTAGCACCTCTCCGGACTACGAGCAGTACTTC.

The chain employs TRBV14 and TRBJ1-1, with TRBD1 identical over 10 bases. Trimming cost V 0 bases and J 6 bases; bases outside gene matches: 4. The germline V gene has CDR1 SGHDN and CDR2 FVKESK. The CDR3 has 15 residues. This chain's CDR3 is CASSQEGQGIAEAFF. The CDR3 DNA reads TGTGCCAGCAGCCAAGAGGGACAGGGGATCGCTGAAGCTTTCTTT. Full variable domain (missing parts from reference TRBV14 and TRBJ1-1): EAGVTQFPSHSVIEKGQTVTLRCDPISGHDNLYWYRRVMGKEIKFLLHFVKESKQDESGMPNNRFLAERTGGTYSTLKVQPAELEDSGVYFCASSQEGQGIAEAFFGQGTRLTVV.

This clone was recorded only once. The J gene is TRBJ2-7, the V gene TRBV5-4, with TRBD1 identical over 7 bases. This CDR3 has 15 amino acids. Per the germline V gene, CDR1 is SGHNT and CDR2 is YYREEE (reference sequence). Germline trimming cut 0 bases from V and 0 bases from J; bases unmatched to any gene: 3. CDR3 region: CASSLEAGGSYEQYF. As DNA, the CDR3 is TGTGCCAGCAGCTTGGAGGCAGGGGGCTCCTACGAGCAGTACTTC.

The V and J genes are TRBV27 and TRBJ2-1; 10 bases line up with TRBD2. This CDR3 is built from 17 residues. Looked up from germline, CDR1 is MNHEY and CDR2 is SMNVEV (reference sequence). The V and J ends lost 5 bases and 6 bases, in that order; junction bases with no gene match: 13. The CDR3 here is CASSPHRTSGATNEQFF. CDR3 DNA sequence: TGTGCCAGCAGTCCCCATCGGACTAGCGGCGCCACCAATGAGCAGTTCTTC.

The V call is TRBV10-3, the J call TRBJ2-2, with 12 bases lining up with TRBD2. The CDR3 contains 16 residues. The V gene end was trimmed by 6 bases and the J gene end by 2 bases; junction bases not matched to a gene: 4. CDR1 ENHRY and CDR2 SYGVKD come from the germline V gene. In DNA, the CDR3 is TGTGCCATCAGGAAGACTAGCGGGAGTAACACCGGGGAGCTGTTTTTT. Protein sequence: CAIRKTSGSNTGELFF.

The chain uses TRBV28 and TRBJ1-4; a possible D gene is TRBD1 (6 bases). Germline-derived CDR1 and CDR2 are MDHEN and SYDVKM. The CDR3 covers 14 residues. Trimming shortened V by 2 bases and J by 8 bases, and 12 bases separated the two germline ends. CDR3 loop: CASSLTRQAEKLFF. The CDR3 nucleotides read TGTGCCAGCAGTTTAACTCGACAGGCGGAAAAACTGTTTTTT.

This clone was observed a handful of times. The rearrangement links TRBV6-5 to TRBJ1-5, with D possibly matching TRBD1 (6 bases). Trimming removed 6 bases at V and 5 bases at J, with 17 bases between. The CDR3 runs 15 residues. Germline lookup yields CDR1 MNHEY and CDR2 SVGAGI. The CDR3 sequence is CASSKGPQGYQPQHF. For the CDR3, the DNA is TGTGCCAGCAGCAAGGGGCCGCAGGGGTATCAGCCCCAGCATTTT.

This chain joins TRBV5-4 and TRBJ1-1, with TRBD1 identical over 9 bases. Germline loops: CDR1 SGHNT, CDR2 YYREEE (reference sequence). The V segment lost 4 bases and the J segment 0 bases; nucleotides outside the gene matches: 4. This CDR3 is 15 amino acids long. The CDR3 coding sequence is TGTGCCAGCAGCAACAACAGGGGGCTGAACACTGAAGCTTTCTTT. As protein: CASSNNRGLNTEAFF. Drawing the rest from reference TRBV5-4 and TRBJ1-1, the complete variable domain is ETGVTQSPTHLIKTRGQQVTLRCSSQSGHNTVSWYQQALGQGPQFIFQYYREEENGRGNFPPRFSGLQFPNYSSELNVNALELDDSALYLCASSNNRGLNTEAFFGQGTRLTVV.

CDR3 sequence reads: CASSYKGVSTDTQYF. CDR3 in DNA: TGTGCCAGCAGCTATAAAGGAGTTTCTACAGATACGCAGTATTTT. This chain connects TRBV9 to TRBJ2-3; D gene unclear. The length of the CDR3 is 15 residues. V was shortened by 4 bases and J by 3 bases, with 15 bases between the two germline ends. Germline V gives CDR1 SGDLS, CDR2 YYNGEE.

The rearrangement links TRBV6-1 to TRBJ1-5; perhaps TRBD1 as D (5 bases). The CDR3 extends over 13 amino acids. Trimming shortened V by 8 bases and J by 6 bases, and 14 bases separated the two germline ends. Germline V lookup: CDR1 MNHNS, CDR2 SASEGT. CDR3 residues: CASVSREGQPQHF. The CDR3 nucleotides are TGTGCCAGCGTGAGCAGGGAGGGTCAGCCCCAGCATTTT.

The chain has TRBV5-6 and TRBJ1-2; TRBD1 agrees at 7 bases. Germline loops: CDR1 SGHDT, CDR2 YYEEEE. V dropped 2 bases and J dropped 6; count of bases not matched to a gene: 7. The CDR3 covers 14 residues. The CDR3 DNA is TGTGCCAGCAGCTTCTTGACAGGGATCGATGGCTACACCTTC. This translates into CASSFLTGIDGYTF.

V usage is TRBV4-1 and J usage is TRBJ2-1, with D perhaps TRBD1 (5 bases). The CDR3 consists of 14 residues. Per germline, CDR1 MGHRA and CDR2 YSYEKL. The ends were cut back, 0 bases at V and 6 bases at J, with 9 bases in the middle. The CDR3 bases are TGCGCCAGCAGCCAAGATCTTAGGGGCAATGAGCAGTTCTTC. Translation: CASSQDLRGNEQFF.